The 29 T cell receptor beta chains below come from one sample, sequenced in a study of blood T cell repertoires in COVID-19. Assay: immunoSEQ multiplex PCR; the TCRdb copy retains only in-frame clones and omits some. The sample comprises 250,000 to 300,000 clones, 86% of which are singletons, and approximately 14% rests with the top ten. Material: peripheral blood. Source of these receptors: a woman in her 70s with COVID-19, enrolled during active disease.

This clone has just one count. V and J are TRBV19 and TRBJ1-6; 11 nucleotides agree with TRBD1. The CDR3 has 16 residues. Germline CDR1 and CDR2: LNHDA and SQIVND (reference sequence). The trim removed 6 bases at V and 0 bases at J, leaving 1 base unmatched. In nucleotides, the CDR3 is TGTGCCAGTAGCGGGACAGGGGGCTCCTATAATTCACCCCTCCACTTT. Translating gives CASSGTGGSYNSPLHF.

This CDR3 reads CASSWDRDTDTQYF. CDR3 coding DNA: TGCGCCAGCTCTTGGGACAGGGACACAGATACGCAGTATTTT. The chain employs TRBV5-1 and TRBJ2-3; 9 bases agree with TRBD1. This CDR3 contains 14 residues. V lost 7 bases to trimming and J lost 2 bases; unmatched junction nucleotides: 5. Per the germline V gene, CDR1 is SGHRS and CDR2 is YFSETQ.

The chain links TRBV29-1 to TRBJ1-1, with D possibly TRBD1 on 5 matching bases. Deletions cut 8 bases from V and 5 bases from J, with 15 bases between. The V gene's germline CDR1 is SQVTM and CDR2 ANQGSEA. The length of the CDR3 is 12 residues. CDR3 in amino acids: CSTNNGGTEAFF. Written as DNA, the CDR3 is TGCAGCACAAACAATGGGGGGACTGAAGCTTTCTTT.

The chain couples TRBV18 to TRBJ1-1, with TRBD1 matching 8 bases. Germline-derived CDR1 and CDR2 are KGHSH and LQKENI. The CDR3 is 15 amino acids. With V trimmed by 2 bases and J by 3 bases, 5 bases remained unmatched. The CDR3 here is CASSPRTGSDTEAFF. The CDR3 DNA sequence: TGTGCCAGCTCACCAAGGACAGGGTCTGACACTGAAGCTTTCTTT. Using reference TRBV18 and TRBJ1-1 for the parts outside the CDR3, the full variable domain is NAGVMQNPRHLVRRRGQEARLRCSPMKGHSHVYWYRQLPEEGLKFMVYLQKENIIDESGMPKERFSAEFPKEGPSILRIQQVVRGDSAAYFCASSPRTGSDTEAFFGQGTRLTVV.

The chain is built from TRBV30 and TRBJ1-3; 9 positions agree with TRBD1. The CDR3 has 14 residues. Germline V gene data show CDR1 as GTSNPN and CDR2 as SVGIG (reference sequence). V shed 2 bases and J 4 bases; nucleotides not matched to a gene: 3. Here the CDR3 DNA reads TGTGCCTGGAGTACAGGGGGCACGGGAAACACCATATATTTT. Its translation is CAWSTGGTGNTIYF.

The V and J genes are TRBV5-1 and TRBJ2-1; 12 positions match TRBD1. CDR3 size: 15 residues. Germline loops: CDR1 SGHRS, CDR2 YFSETQ. V dropped 3 bases and J dropped 7; count of bases not matched to a gene: 5. The CDR3 spells CASSSGQGAWNEQFF. The CDR3 DNA follows: TGCGCCAGCAGCTCGGGACAGGGGGCTTGGAATGAGCAGTTCTTC.

This rearrangement joins TRBV30 to TRBJ2-3; possible D gene TRBD2, 6 bases. This CDR3 comprises 11 residues. With 4 bases removed from V and 6 bases from J, the gap between germline ends came to 8 bases. Germline V gene sequence: CDR1 GTSNPN, CDR2 SVGIG (reference sequence). The CDR3 loop is CAWKSGDTQYF. The CDR3 DNA reads TGTGCCTGGAAAAGCGGGGATACGCAGTATTTT.

The J gene is TRBJ2-7, the V gene TRBV19, with 7 bases lining up with TRBD1. Per germline, CDR1 LNHDA and CDR2 SQIVND (reference sequence). This CDR3 has 16 amino acids. The V segment lost 4 bases and the J segment 0 bases; nucleotides outside the gene matches: 9. The CDR3 DNA sequence: TGTGCCAGTAGTACCCACCTGACAGGGAACTCCTACGAGCAGTACTTC. Translated, it gives CASSTHLTGNSYEQYF.

The chain combines TRBV5-5 with TRBJ2-1; TRBD1 agrees at 9 bases. V lost 1 base and J lost 7; bases outside the gene matches: 9. CDR3 size: 16 residues. The germline V gene encodes CDR1 SGHKS and CDR2 YYEKEE (reference sequence). The CDR3 region has the DNA TGTGCCAGCAGCTTGTTTGGGGACAGGGTAGTTAATGAGCAGTTCTTC. Translating gives CASSLFGDRVVNEQFF. Based on the CDR3 plus reference TRBV5-5 and TRBJ2-1, the full variable domain is DAGVTQSPTHLIKTRGQQVTLRCSPISGHKSVSWYQQVLGQGPQFIFQYYEKEERGRGNFPDRFSARQFPNYSSELNVNALLLGDSALYLCASSLFGDRVVNEQFFGPGTRLTVL.

The rearrangement joins TRBV15 to TRBJ1-1, with unresolved D. The CDR3 sequence is 14 residues long. Germline V lookup: CDR1 LNHNV, CDR2 YYDKDF (reference sequence). V was cut by 4 bases and J by 5 bases, with 14 bases left in between. CDR3 protein: CATSKGEGWTEAFF. The CDR3 DNA reads TGTGCCACCAGCAAGGGAGAGGGTTGGACTGAAGCTTTCTTT.

This clone was found once. The CDR3 is CATSILSGDTEAFF. CDR3 bases: TGTGCCACCAGCATCCTAAGCGGTGACACTGAAGCTTTCTTT. The rearrangement uses TRBV15 and TRBJ1-1; D not resolved. CDR1 LNHNV and CDR2 YYDKDF come from the germline V gene (reference sequence). The CDR3 covers 14 residues. V shed 4 bases and J shed 3 bases, with 12 bases lying between them.

The table lists this clone with a count of one. The chain employs TRBV2 and TRBJ1-1; 7 bases are shared with TRBD1. This CDR3 contains 14 residues. J gave up 0 bases and V 4 bases, and 2 bases lay outside the gene matches. CDR1 SNHLY and CDR2 FYNNEI come from the germline V gene. CDR3 bases: TGTGCCAGCAGTGTACAGGGGATGAACACTGAAGCTTTCTTT. Its translation: CASSVQGMNTEAFF.

The rearrangement links TRBV10-3 to TRBJ1-6; maybe TRBD1 (6 bases). This CDR3 contains 13 residues. Trimming shortened V by 8 bases and J by 7 bases, and 12 bases separated the two germline ends. Per the germline V gene, CDR1 is ENHRY and CDR2 is SYGVKD. CDR3 residues: CAIGTLDNSPLHF. The CDR3 coding sequence is TGTGCCATCGGGACACTGGACAATTCACCCCTCCACTTT.

The V gene is TRBV2, the J gene TRBJ1-1; 8 nucleotides agree with TRBD1. Germline trimming cut 6 bases from V and 6 bases from J; bases unmatched to any gene: 9. Germline CDR1 reads SNHLY; CDR2 reads FYNNEI. This CDR3 has 14 residues. CDR3 bases: TGTGCCAGCAGCGTCGGACAGGGAACGGCTGAAGCTTTCTTT. Translated: CASSVGQGTAEAFF.

The V and J genes are TRBV29-1 and TRBJ1-1, with 7 nucleotides matching TRBD1. Looked up from germline, CDR1 is SQVTM and CDR2 is ANQGSEA. Trimming removed 6 bases from V and 8 bases from J; junction bases left unmatched: 12. CDR3 length: 13 residues. The CDR3 DNA sequence: TGCAGCGTCGAGCCGACAGGGAAGGAAGAAGCTTTCTTT. Its translation is CSVEPTGKEEAFF.

This clone was observed a handful of times. V is TRBV5-1 and J is TRBJ2-3; D gene ambiguous. Germline V gene data show CDR1 as SGHRS and CDR2 as YFSETQ. Trimming cost V 0 bases and J 4 bases, with 9 bases left between them. This CDR3 region has 14 residues. The CDR3 DNA is TGCGCCAGCAGCTTGGCCCCGGAGCCAGATACGCAGTATTTT. The encoded protein is CASSLAPEPDTQYF. Filled out from reference TRBV5-1 and TRBJ2-3, the complete variable domain reads KAGVTQTPRYLIKTRGQQVTLSCSPISGHRSVSWYQQTPGQGLQFLFEYFSETQRNKGNFPGRFSGRQFSNSRSEMNVSTLELGDSALYLCASSLAPEPDTQYFGPGTRLTVL.

The chain recombines TRBV28 with TRBJ2-3; 7 bases are shared with TRBD1. V dropped 5 bases and J dropped 4; count of bases not matched to a gene: 6. The CDR3 extends over 14 amino acids. The germline CDR1 and CDR2 sequences are MDHEN and SYDVKM. As DNA, the CDR3 is TGTGCCAGCAGTGCGCAGGGGGACGCAGATACGCAGTATTTT. Its protein product is CASSAQGDADTQYF. Full variable domain (outside the CDR3, taken from reference TRBV28 and TRBJ2-3): DVKVTQSSRYLVKRTGEKVFLECVQDMDHENMFWYRQDPGLGLRLIYFSYDVKMKEKGDIPEGYSVSREKKERFSLILESASTNQTSMYLCASSAQGDADTQYFGPGTRLTVL.

The rearrangement uses TRBV6-7 and TRBJ1-5; 7 nucleotides agree with TRBD1. Being an ORF, TRBV6-7 has a function that is uncertain. Losses at the gene ends were 9 bases for V and 5 bases for J; bases not matched to a gene: 10. This CDR3 spans 14 amino acids. DNA for the CDR3: TGTGCCAGGTTGCAACAGGGGAGGCATCAGCCCCAGCATTTT. Its translation is CARLQQGRHQPQHF.

This sequence joins TRBV5-1 and TRBJ1-2, with a possible D match to TRBD1 (6 bases). Trimming cost V 5 bases and J 0 bases, with 11 bases left between them. This CDR3 region has 14 residues. The germline gives CDR1 SGHRS, CDR2 YFSETQ. CDR3 nucleotides: TGCGCCAGCAGTCCCGGGACACCTAACTATGGCTACACCTTC. Encoded protein: CASSPGTPNYGYTF.

J is TRBJ1-1 and V is TRBV25-1; no reliable D call. V lost 2 bases to trimming and J lost 5 bases, with 12 bases between them. The CDR3 length is 14 residues. Per germline, CDR1 MGHDK and CDR2 SYGVNS. The CDR3 DNA is TGTGCCAGCAGTGAAGGCCCCCCCAGGACTGAAGCTTTCTTT. It encodes CASSEGPPRTEAFF. The variable domain in full, with the rest retrieved from reference TRBV25-1 and TRBJ1-1, is EADIYQTPRYLVIGTGKKITLECSQTMGHDKMYWYQQDPGMELHLIHYSYGVNSTEKGDLSSESTVSRIRTEHFPLTLESARPSHTSQYLCASSEGPPRTEAFFGQGTRLTVV.

The chain couples TRBV19 to TRBJ1-3, with D hard to call. Germline-derived CDR1 and CDR2 are LNHDA and SQIVND (reference sequence). Between the trimmed V and J ends, which lost 9 bases and 1 base, there was a span of 16 bases. The CDR3 extends over 15 amino acids. This CDR3 is CASRFDGRSGNTIYF. CDR3 coding DNA: TGTGCCAGCAGGTTCGACGGTAGATCTGGAAACACCATATATTTT. Full variable domain (rest looked up from reference TRBV19 and TRBJ1-3): DGGITQSPKYLFRKEGQNVTLSCEQNLNHDAMYWYRQDPGQGLRLIYYSQIVNDFQKGDIAEGYSVSREKKESFPLTVTSAQKNPTAFYLCASRFDGRSGNTIYFGEGSWLTVV.

The genes are TRBV2 and TRBJ2-7, with D possibly TRBD2 on 5 matching bases. Germline lookup yields CDR1 SNHLY and CDR2 FYNNEI. The CDR3 is made up of 12 amino acids. V was pared by 8 bases and J by 5 bases, with 13 bases between. Here the CDR3 DNA reads TGTGCCAGCTACTCTTGGACTGACGAGCAGTACTTC. This sequence encodes CASYSWTDEQYF.

This clone was recorded a few times. The chain joins TRBV18 to TRBJ1-6; TRBD1 aligns across 11 bases. This CDR3 contains 14 residues. The junction had 2 bases not matched to a gene; V was cut back by 6 bases and J by 7 bases. Germline-derived CDR1 and CDR2 are KGHSH and LQKENI. CDR3 in DNA: TGTGCCAGCTCGAGGGACAGGGGGAATTCACCCCTCCACTTT. Its translation: CASSRDRGNSPLHF. Supplemented by reference TRBV18 and TRBJ1-6, the full variable domain reads NAGVMQNPRHLVRRRGQEARLRCSPMKGHSHVYWYRQLPEEGLKFMVYLQKENIIDESGMPKERFSAEFPKEGPSILRIQQVVRGDSAAYFCASSRDRGNSPLHFGNGTRLTVT.

V and J are TRBV5-8 and TRBJ1-2, with unresolved D. The CDR3 consists of 15 residues. Germline V gives CDR1 SGHTS, CDR2 YDEGEE. With 1 base removed from V and 7 bases from J, the gap between germline ends came to 17 bases. Here the CDR3 DNA reads TGTGCCAGCAGCTTGCCACAAAAAGAAGAGGGTGGCTACACCTTC. This translates into CASSLPQKEEGGYTF. Supplemented by reference TRBV5-8 and TRBJ1-2, the full variable domain reads EAGVTQSPTHLIKTRGQQATLRCSPISGHTSVYWYQQALGLGLQFLLWYDEGEERNRGNFPPRFSGRQFPNYSSELNVNALELEDSALYLCASSLPQKEEGGYTFGSGTRLTVV.

The chain joins TRBV12-3 or TRBV12-4 to TRBJ2-3; D remains unclear. CDR3 size: 13 residues. The V and J ends lost 3 bases and 1 base respectively, with 5 bases between them. The chain's CDR3 is CASSFLGTDTQYF. The CDR3 DNA reads TGTGCCAGCAGTTTCTTAGGCACAGATACGCAGTATTTT.

The chain couples TRBV24-1 to TRBJ2-1; D is perhaps TRBD1 (5 bases). CDR1 KGHDR and CDR2 SFDVKD come from the germline V gene. The V gene lost 5 bases and the J gene lost 4 bases, with 14 bases spanning the gap. The CDR3 runs 15 residues. DNA of the CDR3: TGTGCCACCAGTGTAGCAGGGCCCCCTTACAATGAGCAGTTCTTC. It translates to CATSVAGPPYNEQFF.

This clone was seen once. The chain uses TRBV28 and TRBJ1-1; D gene ambiguous. The V gene's germline CDR1 is MDHEN and CDR2 SYDVKM. CDR3 length: 13 amino acids. Trimming pared 3 bases from V and 5 bases from J, leaving 10 bases between. The CDR3, as DNA: TGTGCCAGCAGTTTCGGAGGGTTGACTGAAGCTTTCTTT. Amino acid sequence: CASSFGGLTEAFF.

The chain links TRBV5-8 to TRBJ2-5, with D unresolved. V shed 1 base and J shed 2 bases, with 6 bases lying between them. The CDR3 spans 13 residues. Germline CDR1 is SGHTS and CDR2 is YDEGEE. The CDR3 region is CASSLRVQETQYF. In DNA form, the CDR3 reads TGTGCCAGCAGCTTGCGGGTGCAAGAGACCCAGTACTTC.

V and J are TRBV15 and TRBJ2-2, with 7 bases identical to TRBD1. The trim removed 5 bases at V and 4 bases at J, leaving 7 bases unmatched. Germline V gene sequence: CDR1 LNHNV, CDR2 YYDKDF (reference sequence). The CDR3 covers 15 residues. CDR3 loop: CATSSDRTSTGELFF. The CDR3 DNA is TGTGCCACCAGCTCGGACAGGACAAGCACCGGGGAGCTGTTTTTT.